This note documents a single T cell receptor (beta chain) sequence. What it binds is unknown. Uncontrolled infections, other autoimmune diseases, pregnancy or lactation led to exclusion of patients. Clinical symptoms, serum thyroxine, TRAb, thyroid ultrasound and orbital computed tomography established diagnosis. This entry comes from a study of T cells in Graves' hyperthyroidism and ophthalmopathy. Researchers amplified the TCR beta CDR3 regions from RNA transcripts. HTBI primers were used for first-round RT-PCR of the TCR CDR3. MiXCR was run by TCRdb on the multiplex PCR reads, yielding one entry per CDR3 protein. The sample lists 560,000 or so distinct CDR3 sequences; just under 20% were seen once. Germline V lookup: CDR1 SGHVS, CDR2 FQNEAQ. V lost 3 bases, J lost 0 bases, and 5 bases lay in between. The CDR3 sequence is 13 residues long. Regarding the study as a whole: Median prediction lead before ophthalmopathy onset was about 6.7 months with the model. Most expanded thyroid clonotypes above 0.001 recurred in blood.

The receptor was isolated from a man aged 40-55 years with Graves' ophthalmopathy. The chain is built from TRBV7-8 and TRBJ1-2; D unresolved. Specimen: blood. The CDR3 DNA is TGTGCCAGCAGCTTCCAGGCTAACTATGGCTACACCTTC. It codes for CASSFQANYGYTF.